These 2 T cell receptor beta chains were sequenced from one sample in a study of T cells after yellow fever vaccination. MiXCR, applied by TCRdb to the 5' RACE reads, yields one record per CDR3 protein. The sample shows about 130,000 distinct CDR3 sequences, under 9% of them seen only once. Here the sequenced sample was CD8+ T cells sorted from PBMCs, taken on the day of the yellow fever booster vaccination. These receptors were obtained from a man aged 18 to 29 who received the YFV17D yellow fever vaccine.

The CDR3 is CASSLVTGNNYGYTF. Here the CDR3 DNA reads TGCGCCAGCAGCTTGGTCACAGGAAATAACTATGGCTACACCTTC. The chain carries TRBV5-1 and TRBJ1-2, with a possible D match to TRBD1 (5 bases). Germline V lookup: CDR1 SGHRS, CDR2 YFSETQ. Trimming left V 0 bases short and J 1 base short, with 10 bases between. CDR3 length: 15 residues.

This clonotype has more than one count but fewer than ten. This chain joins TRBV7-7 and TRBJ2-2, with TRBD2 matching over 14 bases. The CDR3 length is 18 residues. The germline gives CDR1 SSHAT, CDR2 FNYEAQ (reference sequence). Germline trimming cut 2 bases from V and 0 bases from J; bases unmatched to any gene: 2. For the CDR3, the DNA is TGTGCCAGCAGCTTACGACTAGCGGGGGGGTCGAACACCGGGGAGCTGTTTTTT. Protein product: CASSLRLAGGSNTGELFF.